This T cell receptor beta chain derives from a study of post-analysis software for immune sequencing data (dated by TCRdb to the mid-2010s). Regarding the complete study: Disease courses on record covered relapsing-remitting, secondary progressive and progressive-relapsing multiple sclerosis, though some patients had no subtype annotation. The patient repertoires were compared against around 11 previously published healthy control repertoires obtained from donors aged about 6 to 28 years. A subset of samples was prepared in parallel using single-end sample barcoding, then pooled and co-amplified after Illumina adapter ligation. Results the study describes overall, beyond this receptor: Four to six TRBV segments, including TRBV5-6, TRBV5-1 and TRBV20-1, were significantly more frequent in patients than controls. When samples were clustered directly using the F measure, samples prepared in the same batch co-clustered strongly, which prompted a batch-effect correction. Compared with controls, multiple sclerosis patients had significantly lower normalized Chao1 diversity, a finding suggesting substantial peripheral T-cell clonal expansion. The control group was slightly older than the multiple sclerosis patient group.

With respect to this clonotype: What antigen it recognizes has not been identified. The sample holds no much larger clone one base away, and base qualities are not on file.

To demonstrate the VDJtools post-analysis software, the study profiled TCR beta repertoires from the peripheral blood of about 13 young patients with multiple sclerosis. The patients with multiple sclerosis were children and adolescents between roughly 6 and 17 years of age. The CDR3 runs 13 residues from the cysteine to the phenylalanine. The DNA shown is the 39-base CDR3, in frame from base 1. Between the V and J ends, shortened by 1 base and 5 bases respectively, the junction contains 8 bases. Libraries came from PCR. The run used an Illumina HiSeq 2500. Unique molecular identifiers were incorporated into TCR beta cDNA libraries to reduce PCR and sequencing biases. Some 500,000 cDNA molecules were obtained per 1 to 10 million input T cells, so each molecule approximated one T cell. The same protocol used for the earlier healthy control dataset was applied to prepare and sequence the patient libraries. Within a given batch, samples were prepared together, multiplexed and sequenced on the same HiSeq lane. The study's own analysis went as follows. MIGEC handled the raw barcoded reads, throwing out single-read molecular identifier groups before consensus assembly and CDR3 extraction. Clonotype tables were post-analysed with VDJtools, normalizing diversity by down-sampling all datasets to the smallest sample size. In repertoire overlap clustering, CDR3 amino acid sequences, but not nucleotide sequences, were matched to correct batch-related cross-sample contamination. Using fastp at Q25 and MiXCR, TCRdb reprocessed the public reads and kept productive beta chains. Under each unique CDR3 protein, matching rows form one entry showing the most common genes and DNA. TCRdb's processing, not the study's, gives the V and J calls here. Here the sample has approximately 660,000 distinct CDR3 sequences; 55% to 60% occur a single time. Roughly 12% of the sample rests with the top ten.

Specimen: blood. The sequence was collected from a girl under 10 years old with multiple sclerosis. Here the chain combines TRBV12-3 or TRBV12-4 and TRBJ1-1; no D segment can be confidently identified. The CDR3 here reads CASSLEIGTEAFF. The DNA sequence follows: TGTGCCAGCAGTTTAGAAATCGGAACTGAAGCTTTCTTT.